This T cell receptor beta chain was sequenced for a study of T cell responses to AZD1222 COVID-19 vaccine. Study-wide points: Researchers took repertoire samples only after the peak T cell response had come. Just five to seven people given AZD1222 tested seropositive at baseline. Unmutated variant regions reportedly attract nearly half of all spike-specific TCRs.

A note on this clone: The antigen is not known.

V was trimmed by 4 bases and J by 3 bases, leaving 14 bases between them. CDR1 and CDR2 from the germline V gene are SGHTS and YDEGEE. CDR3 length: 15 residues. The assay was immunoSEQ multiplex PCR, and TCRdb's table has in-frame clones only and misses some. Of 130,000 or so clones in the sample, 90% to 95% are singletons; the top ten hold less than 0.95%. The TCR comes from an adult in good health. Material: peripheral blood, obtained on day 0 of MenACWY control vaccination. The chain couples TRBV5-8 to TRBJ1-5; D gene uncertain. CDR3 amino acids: CASSRIREDNQPQHF. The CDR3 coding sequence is TGTGCCAGCAGCCGCATCCGGGAGGACAATCAGCCCCAGCATTTT.